This TCR beta chain emerged from a study of shared clonotypes between healthy human individuals. Some clones are missing from TCRdb's copy, which holds only in-frame ones; the method was immunoSEQ multiplex PCR. The sample holds a few million clones, 85% to 95% seen once. The clonotype was recovered from a young man in good health. Some clones in this sample may be carry-over from other donors' samples. Sequences were obtained from naive CD4+ T cells from PBMCs. The subset: CD45RA+ positively selected.

The CDR3, as DNA: TGTGCCAGCAGTTCGAAGGTCATGAACACTGAAGCTTTCTTT. Protein: CASSSKVMNTEAFF. The rearrangement uses TRBV6-1 and TRBJ1-1; no definite D call. This CDR3 contains 14 residues. The germline V gene has CDR1 MNHNS and CDR2 SASEGT. V was clipped by 5 bases and J by 0 bases, with 10 bases between them.